This TCR beta chain was profiled in a study of blood T cell repertoires in COVID-19. Study in general: Acute and convalescent COVID-19 samples came from the United States, Italy and Spain. Sample material is recorded as cDNA or gDNA derived from T cells, B-cell-depleted T cells, or PBMCs.

Looked up from germline, CDR1 is KGHDR and CDR2 is SFDVKD. This CDR3 has 17 amino acids. The ends lost 3 bases at V and 1 base at J; junction bases unmatched: 7. Assay: immunoSEQ multiplex PCR; the TCRdb copy retains only in-frame clones and omits some. Found here are under 200,000 clones, 80% to 90% of them singletons; the top ten hold around 8.2%. The genes are TRBV24-1 and TRBJ2-2, with 7 nucleotides matching TRBD1. The TCR sequence derives from a man in his 60s with acute or convalescent COVID-19. Sequences were obtained from peripheral blood. The CDR3 protein is CATSDQDRALNTGELFF. The DNA of the CDR3 is TGTGCCACCAGTGATCAAGACAGGGCTTTGAACACCGGGGAGCTGTTTTTT.